This T cell receptor beta chain originates from a study of technical replicates of blood from a handful of donors. The V and J ends lost 1 base and 3 bases, in that order; junction bases with no gene match: 4. The CDR3 contains 15 residues. Looked up from germline, CDR1 is SEHNR and CDR2 is FQNEAQ (reference sequence). Repertoires were generated with immunoSEQ multiplex PCR, while TCRdb's copy carries only in-frame clones and drops some. Of some 77,000 clones listed, 80% to 90% were seen once; the top ten hold about 5.1%. Sequenced input: PBMCs. This receptor was taken from a human donor in good health. Some clones in this sample may be carry-over from other donors' samples. The chain employs TRBV7-9 and TRBJ2-7; 9 bases match TRBD2. CDR3 in amino acids: CASSLGTSAYYEQYF. The CDR3 DNA reads as TGTGCCAGCAGCTTAGGGACTAGCGCCTACTACGAGCAGTACTTC.